This T cell receptor (beta chain) comes out of a study of blood T cell repertoires in COVID-19 (dated by TCRdb to 2019 to 2021). Regarding the research as a whole: Collaborator samples came from the United States, Italy and Spain and covered acute and convalescent phases of COVID-19. Nearly every sample came with metadata listing a de-identified subject ID, COVID-19 status, age in years and sex. The material from the prospective study consisted of cDNA or gDNA derived from T cells, B-cell-depleted T cells, or PBMCs. Deeply sampled blood TCRbeta repertoires from subjects exposed to, actively infected with, or recovered from COVID-19 were included in the dataset. The repertoires were released in a freely available public database meant as a resource for research on the immune response to SARS-CoV-2. The samples were drawn from the first 160 participants of the ongoing ImmuneRACE study and from more than 1,000 subjects provided by 6 global collaborators. Where HLA class I and class II types were available, the types were taken from metadata supplied by the sample provider, not from assay-based typing. Findings and caveats that apply to the study as a whole: The quantity of clinical and demographic metadata differed by source and by participant and was supplied without curation.

Worth noting for this clone: Its antigen target is currently unknown. It has no much larger one-base neighbor in the sample; base qualities were not kept.

TCRbeta CDR3 regions were amplified from genomic DNA using the immunoSEQ Assay, a bias-controlled multiplex PCR. The study's own analysis went as follows. Nucleated cell counts per sample were estimated from amplification of reference gene primers within the assay. Sequence reads were collapsed and filtered to measure the absolute abundance of every unique TCRbeta CDR3 rearrangement. For each sample, productive Simpson clonality was calculated as the square root of Simpson's diversity index over productive rearrangements. TCRdb's version of the immuneACCESS table is confined to in-frame rearrangements and falls short of the full clone set. An unresolved V gene accounts for under half of the shortfall where checked; the remainder is of unknown origin. V, J and clone size were drawn from that table, and D and trimming were deduced from the DNA. Across this sample there are 400,000 to 450,000 clones, with 85% to 90% seen only once. Around 1.1% of the sample lies in the top ten.

In the prospective study, participants were roughly 18 to 89 years old, resided in 24 geographic areas of the United States, and were enrolled through a virtual design. Cohort assignment in the prospective study relied on participant-reported clinical history from a screening survey and a study questionnaire. For ImmuneRACE Cohort 3, a participant was defined as recovered based on two consecutive negative NP/OP PCR tests, clearance by a healthcare professional, or resolution of symptoms. In the prospective study, whole blood, serum and a nasopharyngeal or oropharyngeal swab were collected from each participant by mobile phlebotomists. Prospective study participants could optionally give additional blood draws and questionnaires over a roughly 2-month period. Before DNA extraction, blood samples from the prospective study were shipped at room temperature or frozen. Its CDR3 holds 16 amino acids, cysteine through phenylalanine. The DNA shown is the 48-base CDR3, in frame from base 1. CDR1 SEHNR and CDR2 FQNEAQ were looked up in the germline V gene (reference sequence). Trimming removed 1 base from V and 3 bases from J; the gene matches leave 6 bases unexplained.

What was sequenced was PBMCs or T cells enriched from blood (not recorded which). This sequence uses TRBV7-9 and TRBJ2-1, with 7 junctional bases fitting TRBD2. This TCR derives from a man aged 25-45 years who had recovered from COVID-19. The DNA sequence is given as TGTGCCAGCAGCTTAGAAGGCGGGAGATTCTACAATGAGCAGTTCTTC. Its protein is CASSLEGGRFYNEQFF.